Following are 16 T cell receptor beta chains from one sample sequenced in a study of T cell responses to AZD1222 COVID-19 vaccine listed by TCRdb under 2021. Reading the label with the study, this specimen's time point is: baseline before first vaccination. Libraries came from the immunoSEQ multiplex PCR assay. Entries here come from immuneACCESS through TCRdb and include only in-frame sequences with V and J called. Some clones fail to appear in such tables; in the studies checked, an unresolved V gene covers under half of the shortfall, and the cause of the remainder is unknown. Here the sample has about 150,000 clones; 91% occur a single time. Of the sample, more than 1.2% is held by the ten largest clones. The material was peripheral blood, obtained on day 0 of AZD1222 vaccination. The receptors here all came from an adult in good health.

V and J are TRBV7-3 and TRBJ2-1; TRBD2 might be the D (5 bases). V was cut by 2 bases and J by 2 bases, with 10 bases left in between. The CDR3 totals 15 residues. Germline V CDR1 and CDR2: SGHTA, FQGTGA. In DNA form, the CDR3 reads TGTGCCAGCAGCTTAGATCGGGGAGCCTACAATGAGCAGTTCTTC. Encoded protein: CASSLDRGAYNEQFF.

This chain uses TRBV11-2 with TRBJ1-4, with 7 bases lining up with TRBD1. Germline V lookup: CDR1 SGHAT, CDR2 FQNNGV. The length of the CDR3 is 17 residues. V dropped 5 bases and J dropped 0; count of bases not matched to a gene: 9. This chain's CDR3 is CASSLRRQGTTNEKLFF. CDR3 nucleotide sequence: TGTGCCAGCAGCCTTAGAAGACAGGGAACAACTAATGAAAAACTGTTTTTT.

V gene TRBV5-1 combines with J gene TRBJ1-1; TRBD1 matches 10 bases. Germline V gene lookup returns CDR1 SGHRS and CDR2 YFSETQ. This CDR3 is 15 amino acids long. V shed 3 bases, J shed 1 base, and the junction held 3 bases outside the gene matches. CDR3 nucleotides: TGCGCCAGCAGCTCGTGGACAGGGGGGAACACTGAAGCTTTCTTT. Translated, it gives CASSSWTGGNTEAFF. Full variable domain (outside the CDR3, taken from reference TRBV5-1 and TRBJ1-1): KAGVTQTPRYLIKTRGQQVTLSCSPISGHRSVSWYQQTPGQGLQFLFEYFSETQRNKGNFPGRFSGRQFSNSRSEMNVSTLELGDSALYLCASSSWTGGNTEAFFGQGTRLTVV.

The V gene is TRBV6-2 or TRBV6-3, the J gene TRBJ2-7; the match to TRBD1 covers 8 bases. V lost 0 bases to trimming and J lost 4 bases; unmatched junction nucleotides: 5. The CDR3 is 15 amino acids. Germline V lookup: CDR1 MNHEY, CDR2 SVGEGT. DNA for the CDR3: TGTGCCAGCAGTTACTCTTGGACAGGGACGTACGAGCAGTACTTC. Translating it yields CASSYSWTGTYEQYF.

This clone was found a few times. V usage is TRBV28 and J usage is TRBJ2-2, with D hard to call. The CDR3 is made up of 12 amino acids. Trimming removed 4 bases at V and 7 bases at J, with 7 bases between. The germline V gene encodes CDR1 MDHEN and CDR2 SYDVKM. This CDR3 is CASSSQLGELFF. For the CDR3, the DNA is TGTGCCAGCAGTTCCCAACTCGGGGAGCTGTTTTTT. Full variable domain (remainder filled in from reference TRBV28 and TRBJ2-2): DVKVTQSSRYLVKRTGEKVFLECVQDMDHENMFWYRQDPGLGLRLIYFSYDVKMKEKGDIPEGYSVSREKKERFSLILESASTNQTSMYLCASSSQLGELFFGEGSRLTVL.

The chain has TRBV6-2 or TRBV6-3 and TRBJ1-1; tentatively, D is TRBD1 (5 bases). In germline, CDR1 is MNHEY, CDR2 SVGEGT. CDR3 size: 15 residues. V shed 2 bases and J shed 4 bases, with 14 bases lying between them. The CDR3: CASSYGGYGSTEAFF. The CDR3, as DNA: TGTGCCAGCAGTTACGGGGGGTATGGTAGCACTGAAGCTTTCTTT.

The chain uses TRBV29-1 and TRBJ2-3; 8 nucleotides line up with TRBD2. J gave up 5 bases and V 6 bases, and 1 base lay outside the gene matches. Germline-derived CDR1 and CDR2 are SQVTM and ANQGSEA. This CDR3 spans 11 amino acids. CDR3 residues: CSVREGDTQYF. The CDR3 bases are TGCAGCGTCCGGGAGGGAGATACGCAGTATTTT.

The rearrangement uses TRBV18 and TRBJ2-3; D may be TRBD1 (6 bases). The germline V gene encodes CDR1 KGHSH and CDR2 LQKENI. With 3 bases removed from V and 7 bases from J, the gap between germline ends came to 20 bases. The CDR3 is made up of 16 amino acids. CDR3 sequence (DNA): TGTGCCAGCTCACCCGACCGGACAGTCTCGATTAATACGCAGTATTTT. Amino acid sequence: CASSPDRTVSINTQYF.

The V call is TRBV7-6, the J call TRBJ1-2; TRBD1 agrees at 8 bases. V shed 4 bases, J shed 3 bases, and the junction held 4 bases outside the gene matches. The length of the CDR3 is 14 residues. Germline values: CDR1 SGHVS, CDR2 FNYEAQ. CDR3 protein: CASSSDRGDYGYTF. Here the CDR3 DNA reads TGTGCCAGCAGCTCCGACAGGGGCGACTATGGCTACACCTTC.

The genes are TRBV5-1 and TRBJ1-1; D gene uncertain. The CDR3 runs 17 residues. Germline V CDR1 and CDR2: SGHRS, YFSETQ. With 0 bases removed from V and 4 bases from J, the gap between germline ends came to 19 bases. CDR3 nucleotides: TGCGCCAGCAGCTTGGGCGTCTGGGGTGTCGTGGGCACTGAAGCTTTCTTT. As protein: CASSLGVWGVVGTEAFF.

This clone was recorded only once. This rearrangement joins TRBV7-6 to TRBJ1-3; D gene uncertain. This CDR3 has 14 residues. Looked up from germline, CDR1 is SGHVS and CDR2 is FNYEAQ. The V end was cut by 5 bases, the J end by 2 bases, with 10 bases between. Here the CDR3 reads CASSNSRAGNTIYF. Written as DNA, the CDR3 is TGTGCCAGCAGCAACTCGAGAGCTGGAAACACCATATATTTT.

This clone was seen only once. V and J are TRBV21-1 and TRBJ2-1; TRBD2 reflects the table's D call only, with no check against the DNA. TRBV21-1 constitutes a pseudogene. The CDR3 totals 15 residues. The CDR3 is CASSKYEKRLSEQFF. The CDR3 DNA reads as TGTGCCAGCAGCAAATATGAGAAGCGGCTAAGCGAGCAGTTCTTC.

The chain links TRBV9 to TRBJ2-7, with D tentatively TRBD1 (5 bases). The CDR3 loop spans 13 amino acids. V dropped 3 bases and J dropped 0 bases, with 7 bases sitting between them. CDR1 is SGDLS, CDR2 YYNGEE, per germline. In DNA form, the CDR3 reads TGTGCCAGCAGCGCAGGGAACTCCTACGAGCAGTACTTC. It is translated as CASSAGNSYEQYF.

Here the CDR3 reads CASTPDPGWNYGYTF. CDR3 nucleotides: TGTGCCAGCACCCCAGACCCAGGGTGGAACTATGGCTACACCTTC. The chain couples TRBV9 to TRBJ1-2; possibly TRBD1 for D (5 bases). Trimming pared 6 bases from V and 2 bases from J, leaving 17 bases between. CDR1 and CDR2 (germline): SGDLS, YYNGEE. The CDR3 consists of 15 residues. The full variable domain, completed using reference TRBV9 and TRBJ1-2, is DSGVTQTPKHLITATGQRVTLRCSPRSGDLSVYWYQQSLDQGLQFLIQYYNGEERAKGNILERFSAQQFPDLHSELNLSSLELGDSALYFCASTPDPGWNYGYTFGSGTRLTVV.

CDR3 nucleotides: TGCGCCAGCAGCCAAGGGAAGGGGACAGGGACCCTCACAATTCATGAGCAGTTCTTC. Protein product: CASSQGKGTGTLTIHEQFF. The chain links TRBV4-3 to TRBJ2-1; 9 bases agree with TRBD1. V shed 1 base and J 8 bases; nucleotides not matched to a gene: 18. The CDR3 covers 19 residues. Looked up from germline, CDR1 is LGHNA and CDR2 is YSLEER.

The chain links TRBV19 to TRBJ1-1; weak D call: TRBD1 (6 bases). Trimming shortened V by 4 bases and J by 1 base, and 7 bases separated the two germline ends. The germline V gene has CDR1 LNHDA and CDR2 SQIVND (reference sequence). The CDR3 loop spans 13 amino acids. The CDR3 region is CASSKGQNTEAFF. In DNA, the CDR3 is TGTGCCAGTAGTAAGGGACAGAACACTGAAGCTTTCTTT. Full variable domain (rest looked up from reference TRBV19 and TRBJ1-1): DGGITQSPKYLFRKEGQNVTLSCEQNLNHDAMYWYRQDPGQGLRLIYYSQIVNDFQKGDIAEGYSVSREKKESFPLTVTSAQKNPTAFYLCASSKGQNTEAFFGQGTRLTVV.